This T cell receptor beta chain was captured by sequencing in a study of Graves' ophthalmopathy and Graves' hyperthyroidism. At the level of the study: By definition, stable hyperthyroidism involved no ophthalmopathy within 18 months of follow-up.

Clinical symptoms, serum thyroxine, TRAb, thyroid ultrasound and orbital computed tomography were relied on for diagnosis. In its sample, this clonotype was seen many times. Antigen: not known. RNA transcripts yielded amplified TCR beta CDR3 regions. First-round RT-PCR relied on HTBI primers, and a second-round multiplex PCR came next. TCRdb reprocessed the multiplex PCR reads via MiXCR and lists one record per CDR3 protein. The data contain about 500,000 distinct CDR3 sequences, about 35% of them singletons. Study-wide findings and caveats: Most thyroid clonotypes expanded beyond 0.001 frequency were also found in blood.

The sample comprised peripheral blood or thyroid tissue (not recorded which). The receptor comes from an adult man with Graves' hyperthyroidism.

CDR3 bases: TGTGCCAGCAGCTTACGACAGGGCCTGAACACCGGGGAGCTGTTTTTT. Translating gives CASSLRQGLNTGELFF. The chain recombines TRBV7-2 with TRBJ2-2; 7 bases agree with TRBD1. The length of the CDR3 is 16 residues. The ends lost 2 bases at V and 1 base at J; junction bases unmatched: 4. CDR1 is SGHTA and CDR2 is FQGNSA in the germline V gene.